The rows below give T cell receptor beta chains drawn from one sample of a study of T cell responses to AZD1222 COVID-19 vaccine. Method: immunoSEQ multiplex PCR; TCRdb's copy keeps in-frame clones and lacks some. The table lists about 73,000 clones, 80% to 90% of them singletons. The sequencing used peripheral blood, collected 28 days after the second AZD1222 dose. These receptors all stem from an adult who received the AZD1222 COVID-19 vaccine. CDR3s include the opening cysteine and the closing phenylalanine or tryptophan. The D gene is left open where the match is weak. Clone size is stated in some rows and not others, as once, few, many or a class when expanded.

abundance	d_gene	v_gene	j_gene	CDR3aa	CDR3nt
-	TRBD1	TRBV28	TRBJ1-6	CASTPDRGLSPLHF	TGTGCCAGCACCCCGGACAGGGGGCTCTCACCCCTCCACTTT
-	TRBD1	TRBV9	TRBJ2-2	CASSVRRDRGHTGELFF	TGTGCCAGCAGCGTAAGGCGGGACAGGGGGCACACCGGGGAGCTGTTTTTT
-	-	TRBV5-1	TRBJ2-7	CASSLARGTYEQYF	TGCGCCAGCAGCTTGGCAAGGGGCACGTACGAGCAGTACTTC
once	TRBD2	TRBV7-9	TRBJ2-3	CASSWGLAISTDTQYF	TGTGCCAGCAGCTGGGGACTAGCGATAAGCACAGATACGCAGTATTTT
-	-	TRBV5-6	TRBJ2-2	CATRRRSTGELFF	TGTGCCACGCGGAGGAGGTCTACCGGGGAGCTGTTTTTT
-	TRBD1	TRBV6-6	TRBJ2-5	CASRPTGQATQETQYF	TGTGCCAGCAGACCGACCGGACAGGCGACCCAAGAGACCCAGTACTTC
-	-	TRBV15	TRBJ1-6	CATSRDRRGARSPLHF	TGTGCCACCAGCAGAGATCGGAGGGGGGCCCGTTCACCCCTCCACTTT
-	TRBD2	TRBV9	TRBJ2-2	CASSVGLREAQNTGELFF	TGTGCCAGCAGCGTAGGGTTGCGGGAGGCCCAGAACACCGGGGAGCTGTTTTTT
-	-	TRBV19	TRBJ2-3	CASSIKGLSTDTQYF	TGTGCCAGTAGTATTAAGGGGTTGAGCACAGATACGCAGTATTTT
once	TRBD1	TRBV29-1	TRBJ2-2	CSPPDRVATGELFF	TGCAGCCCCCCGGACAGGGTAGCCACCGGGGAGCTGTTTTTT
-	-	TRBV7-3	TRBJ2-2	CASSLGAPNTGELFF	TGTGCCAGCAGCCTAGGAGCACCGAACACCGGGGAGCTGTTTTTT
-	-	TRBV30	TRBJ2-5	CAWSHQGVWETQYF	TGTGCCTGGAGCCACCAGGGAGTTTGGGAGACCCAGTACTTC
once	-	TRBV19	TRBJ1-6	CASSTHRNSPLHF	TGTGCCAGTAGTACCCACAGGAATTCACCCCTCCACTTT
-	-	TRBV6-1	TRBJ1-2	CASSEFGNYGYTF	TGTGCCAGCAGTGAGTTTGGGAACTATGGCTACACCTTC
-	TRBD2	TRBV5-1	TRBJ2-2	CASSLLAGGRKAGELFF	TGCGCCAGCAGCTTACTAGCGGGAGGGAGAAAGGCCGGGGAGCTGTTTTTT
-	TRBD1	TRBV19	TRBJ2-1	CASSSNRGMPYNEQFF	TGTGCCAGTAGTTCAAACAGGGGAATGCCCTACAATGAGCAGTTCTTC
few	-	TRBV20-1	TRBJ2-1	CSAAYNEQFF	TGCAGTGCCGCTTACAATGAGCAGTTCTTC
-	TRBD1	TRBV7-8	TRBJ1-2	CASSLGDRGYGYTF	TGTGCCAGCAGCTTAGGAGACAGGGGTTATGGCTACACCTTC
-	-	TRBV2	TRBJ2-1	CASPKGSSSYNEQFF	TGTGCCAGCCCCAAGGGGTCCAGCTCCTACAATGAGCAGTTCTTC
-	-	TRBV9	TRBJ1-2	CASSGDQGLFYGYTF	TGTGCCAGCAGCGGAGATCAGGGCCTATTTTATGGCTACACCTTC
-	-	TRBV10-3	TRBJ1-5	CAISERANDQPQHF	TGTGCCATCAGTGAGAGGGCAAACGATCAGCCCCAGCATTTT
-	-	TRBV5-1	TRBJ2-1	CASSWGQSYNEQFF	TGCGCCAGCAGCTGGGGACAATCCTACAATGAGCAGTTCTTC
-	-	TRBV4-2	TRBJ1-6	CASSQDQGPYNSPLHF	TGTGCCAGCAGCCAAGATCAGGGCCCCTATAATTCACCCCTCCACTTT
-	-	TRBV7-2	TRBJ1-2	CASSPGGVREINYGYTF	TGTGCCAGCAGCCCGGGTGGAGTAAGAGAGATCAACTATGGCTACACCTTC
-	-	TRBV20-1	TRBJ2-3	CSASHGGPFTDTQYF	TGCAGTGCTAGTCACGGGGGGCCCTTCACAGATACGCAGTATTTT
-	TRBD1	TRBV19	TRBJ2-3	CASSHRGRNTQYF	TGTGCCAGTAGTCACAGGGGGCGAAATACGCAGTATTTT
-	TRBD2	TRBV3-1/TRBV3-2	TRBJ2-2	CASSQAGGRAGELFF	TGTGCCAGCAGCCAAGCGGGAGGCCGGGCCGGGGAGCTGTTTTTT
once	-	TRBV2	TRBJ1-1	CASSVKVNTEAFF	TGTGCCAGCAGTGTTAAGGTGAACACTGAAGCTTTCTTT
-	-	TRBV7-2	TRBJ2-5	CASSLAKLLGETQYF	TGTGCCAGCAGCTTAGCGAAGCTGCTTGGGGAGACCCAGTACTTC
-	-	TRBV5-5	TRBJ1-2	CASRTQGLDGYTF	TGTGCCAGCAGAACTCAGGGATTGGATGGCTACACCTTC
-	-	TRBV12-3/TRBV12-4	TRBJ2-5	CASSLGSSETQYF	TGTGCCAGCAGTTTGGGCAGCTCCGAGACCCAGTACTTC
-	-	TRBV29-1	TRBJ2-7	CSVWTVIYEQYF	TGCAGCGTGTGGACAGTGATCTACGAGCAGTACTTC
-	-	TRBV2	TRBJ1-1	CASTREVNTEAFF	TGTGCCAGCACCCGGGAAGTGAACACTGAAGCTTTCTTT
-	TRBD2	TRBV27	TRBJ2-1	CASSSEREGYNEQFF	TGTGCCAGCAGTTCCGAGCGGGAGGGCTACAATGAGCAGTTCTTC
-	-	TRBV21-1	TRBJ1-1	CASSSHRGSAFF	TGTGCCAGCAGCAGCCACAGGGGTAGTGCTTTCTTT
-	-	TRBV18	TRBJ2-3	CASSPTRGVTDTQYF	TGTGCCAGCTCACCCACCAGAGGGGTTACAGATACGCAGTATTTT
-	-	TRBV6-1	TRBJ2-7	CASSVSVGRLSYEQYF	TGTGCCAGCAGTGTATCTGTCGGGCGGCTCTCCTACGAGCAGTACTTC
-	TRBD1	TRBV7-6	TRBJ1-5	CASSLGPGQGFQPQHF	TGTGCCAGCAGCTTAGGGCCGGGACAGGGGTTCCAGCCCCAGCATTTT
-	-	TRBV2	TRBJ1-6	CASSGGYGSPLHF	TGTGCCAGCAGTGGGGGGTATGGGTCACCCCTCCACTTT
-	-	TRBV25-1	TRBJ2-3	CASTLTGSSTDTQYF	TGTGCCAGCACCTTGACAGGTTCTAGCACAGATACGCAGTATTTT
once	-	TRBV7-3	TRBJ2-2	CASSLTADVSKNTGELFF	TGTGCCAGCAGCCTTACCGCGGATGTCTCCAAAAACACCGGGGAGCTGTTTTTT
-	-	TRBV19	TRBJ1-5	CASSIAIRDSNQPQHF	TGTGCCAGTAGTATCGCGATTCGGGATAGCAATCAGCCCCAGCATTTT